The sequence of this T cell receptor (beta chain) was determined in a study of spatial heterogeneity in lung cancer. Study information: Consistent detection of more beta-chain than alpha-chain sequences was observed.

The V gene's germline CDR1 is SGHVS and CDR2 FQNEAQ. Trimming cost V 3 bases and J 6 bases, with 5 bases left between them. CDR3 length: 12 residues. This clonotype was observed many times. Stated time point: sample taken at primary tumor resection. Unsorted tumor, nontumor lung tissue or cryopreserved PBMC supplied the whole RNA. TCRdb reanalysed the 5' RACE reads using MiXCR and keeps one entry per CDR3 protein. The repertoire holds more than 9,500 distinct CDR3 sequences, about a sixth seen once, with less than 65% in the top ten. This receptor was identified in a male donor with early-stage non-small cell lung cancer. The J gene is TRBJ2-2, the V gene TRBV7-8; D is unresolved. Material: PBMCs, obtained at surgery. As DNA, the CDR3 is TGTGCCAGCAGCTTCGAAGCCGGGGAGCTGTTTTTT. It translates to CASSFEAGELFF.